This passage covers 23 T cell receptor beta chains from one sample sequenced in a study of human T cells and chemical hapten exposure. Time point indicated: patch test 1, 2 weeks after DPC sensitization. Treatment denoted: therapeutic diphenylcyclopropenone sensitization with weekly scalp DPC. In TCRdb, the RACE reads were re-called with MiXCR into one record per CDR3 protein. The table has roughly 160,000 distinct CDR3 sequences, around 15% seen once; the top ten hold less than 2%. The sequencing used whole blood, collected in connection with sensitization to the hapten diphenylcyclopropenone (DPC). The source is a woman aged 25 to 39 with alopecia areata. Some clones in this sample may be carry-over from other donors' samples.

The chain links TRBV19 to TRBJ1-5; 9 bases map to TRBD1. The CDR3 totals 17 residues. The V and J ends lost 6 bases and 0 bases, in that order; junction bases with no gene match: 9. The V gene's germline CDR1 is LNHDA and CDR2 SQIVND (reference sequence). The CDR3 bases are TGTGCCAGTAGCCTTCGGGGGACAGGGAATAGCAATCAGCCCCAGCATTTT. It yields the protein CASSLRGTGNSNQPQHF.

This clonotype was detected only a few times. The rearrangement uses TRBV28 and TRBJ2-3, with D unclear. V was shortened by 2 bases and J by 5 bases, with 5 bases between the two germline ends. The CDR3 sequence is 12 residues long. CDR1 is MDHEN, CDR2 SYDVKM, per germline. As DNA, the CDR3 is TGTGCCAGCAGTTTAACGGAAGATACGCAGTATTTT. It is translated as CASSLTEDTQYF.

This clonotype was observed once. This chain connects TRBV6-5 to TRBJ2-5; 10 bases line up with TRBD2. The CDR3 covers 14 residues. Germline lookup yields CDR1 MNHEY and CDR2 SVGAGI. V was clipped by 5 bases and J by 5 bases; unmatched bases: 5. The CDR3 nucleotides are TGTGCCAGCAGTAGTAGCGGGAGGAGCGAGACCCAGTACTTC. It encodes CASSSSGRSETQYF.

This clonotype was observed a few times. The rearrangement uses TRBV24-1 and TRBJ2-7, with 11 bases matching TRBD1. Germline V gives CDR1 KGHDR, CDR2 SFDVKD. The CDR3 length is 13 residues. V shed 9 bases and J 3 bases; nucleotides not matched to a gene: 3. CDR3 coding DNA: TGTGCCACCGCCGGGACAGGGGGCTACGAGCAGTACTTC. As protein: CATAGTGGYEQYF.

This clonotype was found a few times. This chain connects TRBV20-1 to TRBJ2-2; possibly TRBD1 or TRBD2 for D (6 bases each). In germline, CDR1 is DFQATT, CDR2 SNEGSKA (reference sequence). Trimming cost V 4 bases and J 2 bases, with 8 bases left between them. The CDR3 spans 13 residues. The CDR3 DNA reads as TGCAGTGCTAAGGGGGGAAACACCGGGGAGCTGTTTTTT. Its translation is CSAKGGNTGELFF.

The V and J genes are TRBV5-1 and TRBJ2-2, with D unresolved. The germline gives CDR1 SGHRS, CDR2 YFSETQ. Trimming cost V 0 bases and J 1 base, with 7 bases left between them. The CDR3 is made up of 15 amino acids. The DNA of the CDR3 is TGCGCCAGCAGCTTGGTCGGTGAGAACACCGGGGAGCTGTTTTTT. It encodes CASSLVGENTGELFF. The full variable domain, in which reference TRBV5-1 and TRBJ2-2 provide the parts outside the CDR3, is KAGVTQTPRYLIKTRGQQVTLSCSPISGHRSVSWYQQTPGQGLQFLFEYFSETQRNKGNFPGRFSGRQFSNSRSEMNVSTLELGDSALYLCASSLVGENTGELFFGEGSRLTVL.

V gene TRBV14 combines with J gene TRBJ2-6; D call uncertain. CDR3 length: 16 amino acids. V lost 0 bases, J lost 2 bases, and 8 bases lay in between. Germline values: CDR1 SGHDN, CDR2 FVKESK. The CDR3, as DNA: TGTGCCAGCAGCCAAGATCGACCCCCTGGGGCCAACGTCCTGACTTTC. Translated: CASSQDRPPGANVLTF.

The chain is built from TRBV6-6 and TRBJ1-4, with D unclear. Germline lookup yields CDR1 MNHNY and CDR2 SVGAGI (reference sequence). With 7 bases removed from V and 0 bases from J, the gap between germline ends came to 6 bases. The CDR3 length is 13 residues. The CDR3 reads CASTDATNEKLFF. CDR3 DNA sequence: TGTGCCAGCACCGATGCAACTAATGAAAAACTGTTTTTT.

This clonotype has more than one count but fewer than ten. The chain uses TRBV6-5 and TRBJ1-3; D uncertain. The CDR3 is 14 amino acids. Trimming took off 4 bases at V and 0 bases at J, with 7 bases between the two ends. Germline V gene data show CDR1 as MNHEY and CDR2 as SVGAGI. In DNA, the CDR3 is TGTGCCAGCAGTTGGTCTGACTCTGGAAACACCATATATTTT. Translating gives CASSWSDSGNTIYF.

This clonotype was observed many times. The J gene is TRBJ1-4, the V gene TRBV10-3; the D gene is possibly TRBD1 (5 bases). Deletions cut 6 bases from V and 5 bases from J, with 13 bases between. This CDR3 comprises 14 residues. Germline CDR1 ENHRY, CDR2 SYGVKD. The CDR3 DNA is TGTGCCATCAGGGGGACGGGAAAGAATGAAAAACTGTTTTTT. This codes for CAIRGTGKNEKLFF.

In its sample, this clonotype was seen many times. The V and J genes are TRBV20-1 and TRBJ2-5, with TRBD2 identical over 10 bases. Trimming cost V 5 bases and J 5 bases; bases outside gene matches: 2. CDR1 DFQATT and CDR2 SNEGSKA come from the germline V gene (reference sequence). This CDR3 is built from 12 residues. CDR3 DNA: TGCAGTGCTTTTAGCGGGGGGGAGACCCAGTACTTC. Encoded protein: CSAFSGGETQYF.

V gene TRBV10-3 combines with J gene TRBJ2-7; D call uncertain. Deletions cut 8 bases from V and 0 bases from J, with 11 bases between. Germline assignment: CDR1 ENHRY and CDR2 SYGVKD. The CDR3 sequence is 13 residues long. CDR3 in amino acids: CAIQDGPSYEQYF. CDR3 nucleotide sequence: TGTGCCATCCAGGACGGGCCCTCCTACGAGCAGTACTTC.

This clonotype turned up a few times. The chain links TRBV20-1 to TRBJ1-6; 7 bases match TRBD1. V gave up 4 bases and J gave up 2 bases; unmatched junction bases: 5. Germline assignment: CDR1 DFQATT and CDR2 SNEGSKA (reference sequence). The CDR3 contains 15 residues. The CDR3 region has the DNA TGCAGTGCTATGACAGGGTTTGCCTATAATTCACCCCTCCACTTT. The encoded protein is CSAMTGFAYNSPLHF.

In this sample, this clonotype turned up a few times. V gene TRBV20-1 combines with J gene TRBJ2-5; 7 nucleotides agree with TRBD2. Germline lookup yields CDR1 DFQATT and CDR2 SNEGSKA (reference sequence). The CDR3 runs 16 residues. With V trimmed by 3 bases and J by 2 bases, 12 bases remained unmatched. The CDR3: CSASTSGTNLQETQYF. The CDR3 nucleotides are TGCAGTGCTAGCACTTCCGGGACTAACCTTCAAGAGACCCAGTACTTC.

This chain connects TRBV7-6 to TRBJ1-1; D unclear. The germline gives CDR1 SGHVS, CDR2 FNYEAQ. The length of the CDR3 is 12 residues. The V end was cut by 5 bases, the J end by 10 bases, with 14 bases between. CDR3: CASSPTREGAFF. The CDR3 DNA reads TGTGCCAGCAGCCCGACCCGAGAGGGAGCTTTCTTT.

CDR3 DNA sequence: TGTGCCAGCAGCTTATTCCTAGCCGAGTCAGATACGCAGTATTTT. It specifies CASSLFLAESDTQYF. The chain couples TRBV7-8 to TRBJ2-3; TRBD2 might be the D (5 bases). The ends were cut back, 2 bases at V and 4 bases at J, with 13 bases in the middle. The CDR3 has 15 amino acids. Per germline, CDR1 SGHVS and CDR2 FQNEAQ. The complete variable domain, with remaining parts taken from reference TRBV7-8 and TRBJ2-3, reads GAGVSQSPRYKVAKRGQDVALRCDPISGHVSLFWYQQALGQGPEFLTYFQNEAQLDKSGLPSDRFFAERPEGSVSTLKIQRTQQEDSAVYLCASSLFLAESDTQYFGPGTRLTVL.

The rearrangement joins TRBV2 to TRBJ1-5; possibly TRBD1 for D (5 bases). CDR1 is SNHLY and CDR2 is FYNNEI in the germline V gene. CDR3 size: 15 residues. The ends were cut back, 7 bases at V and 6 bases at J, with 19 bases in the middle. The chain's CDR3 is CASIPPGGQPQPQHF. CDR3 coding DNA: TGTGCCAGCATCCCACCTGGGGGTCAGCCTCAGCCCCAGCATTTT.

The table lists this clonotype with a few counts. V gene TRBV20-1 combines with J gene TRBJ2-5; D remains ambiguous. CDR1 and CDR2 (germline): DFQATT, SNEGSKA (reference sequence). The CDR3 sequence is 12 residues long. V lost 1 base and J lost 1, with 4 bases in between. CDR3 coding DNA: TGCAGTGCTAGAGTGGGCCAAGAGACCCAGTACTTC. It yields the protein CSARVGQETQYF.

V usage is TRBV4-2 and J usage is TRBJ1-6; D perhaps matches TRBD1 (5 bases). CDR1 is LGHNA, CDR2 YNFKEQ, per germline. V was cut by 0 bases and J by 7 bases, with 13 bases left in between. The CDR3 contains 16 residues. CDR3 sequence (DNA): TGTGCCAGCAGCCAAGAGAAGTCAGGGCAAAATTCACCCCTCCACTTT. Its protein product is CASSQEKSGQNSPLHF.

The chain uses TRBV28 and TRBJ2-2, with D unresolved. The CDR3 runs to 12 residues. CDR1 is MDHEN, CDR2 SYDVKM, per germline. V lost 10 bases and J lost 4, with 10 bases in between. The CDR3 nucleotides read TGTGCCACGGGCACCCTCACCGGGGAGCTGTTTTTT. It is translated as CATGTLTGELFF.

This clonotype was observed a few times. The CDR3 region has the DNA TGTGCCAGCAGCCCTAGTAGCGGGGGTGCCGGGGAGCTGTTTTTT. This codes for CASSPSSGGAGELFF. The chain joins TRBV7-6 to TRBJ2-2; TRBD2 matches at 9 bases. This CDR3 is built from 15 residues. Trimming removed 5 bases from V and 6 bases from J; junction bases left unmatched: 7. Germline V lookup: CDR1 SGHVS, CDR2 FNYEAQ. The full variable domain, rest sourced from reference TRBV7-6 and TRBJ2-2, is GAGVSQSPRYKVTKRGQDVALRCDPISGHVSLYWYRQALGQGPEFLTYFNYEAQQDKSGLPNDRFSAERPEGSISTLTIQRTEQRDSAMYRCASSPSSGGAGELFFGEGSRLTVL.

The chain carries TRBV2 and TRBJ2-1, with a tentative D call TRBD2 (5 bases). The germline V gene encodes CDR1 SNHLY and CDR2 FYNNEI. Trimming removed 7 bases from V and 6 bases from J, with 16 bases in between. This CDR3 has 14 residues. This CDR3 is CASTEGLNRNEQFF. CDR3 DNA sequence: TGTGCCAGCACCGAAGGACTCAATCGCAATGAGCAGTTCTTC.

This clonotype was picked up one time. Germline and junction disagree at one end, which may indicate a read error. The CDR3 is CAITSGNTLYF. The CDR3 DNA reads TGTGCCATAACCTCTGGAAACACCTTATATTTT. The chain couples TRBV10-3 to TRBJ1-3; D gene uncertain. The CDR3 sequence is 11 residues long. Germline V gene data show CDR1 as ENHRY and CDR2 as SYGVKD.